A selection of T cell receptor beta chains follows, all from one sample in a study of regulatory and conventional T cells in RAG deficiency. The repertoire was sequenced with immunoSEQ multiplex PCR; TCRdb's copy has only in-frame clones and lacks some. The sample consists of 20,000 to 25,000 clones, roughly 93% of them appearing once. The sample also formed part of further work on regulatory T cells.

The sequenced material came from CD4+ T cells sorted from blood. These receptors all stem from a human donor in good health. Both conserved end residues are part of each CDR3. A D gene is named only where the DNA matches it firmly. The size entry is marked missing in some rows and otherwise reads once, few, many or a size class.

v_gene: TRBV5-1
j_gene: TRBJ2-7
abundance: NA
d_gene: NA
CDR3aa: CASKVGGTSYEQYF
CDR3nt: TGCGCCAGCAAAGTCGGGGGTACCTCCTACGAGCAGTACTTC

v_gene: TRBV6-6
j_gene: TRBJ2-3
abundance: NA
d_gene: TRBD1
CDR3aa: CASKGQGSDTQYF
CDR3nt: TGTGCCAGCAAGGGACAGGGGTCAGATACGCAGTATTTT

v_gene: TRBV18
j_gene: TRBJ2-5
abundance: NA
d_gene: NA
CDR3aa: CASSPDGAGNKETQYF
CDR3nt: TGTGCCAGCTCACCGGACGGGGCAGGGAATAAGGAGACCCAGTACTTC

v_gene: TRBV6-5
j_gene: TRBJ2-3
abundance: NA
d_gene: TRBD2
CDR3aa: CASRPQLAGTDTQYF
CDR3nt: TGTGCCAGCAGGCCCCAACTAGCGGGCACAGATACGCAGTATTTT

v_gene: TRBV5-5
j_gene: TRBJ1-2
abundance: NA
d_gene: TRBD1
CDR3aa: CASSFFSGGHNYGYTF
CDR3nt: TGTGCCAGCAGCTTTTTTTCAGGGGGTCATAACTATGGCTACACCTTC

v_gene: TRBV18
j_gene: TRBJ1-1
abundance: NA
d_gene: TRBD1
CDR3aa: CASSPRSPSQGANTEAFF
CDR3nt: TGTGCCAGCTCACCACGCTCGCCCTCGCAGGGGGCTAACACTGAAGCTTTCTTT

v_gene: TRBV28
j_gene: TRBJ1-5
abundance: few
d_gene: TRBD1
CDR3aa: CASSGTAYQPQHF
CDR3nt: TGTGCCAGCAGTGGGACAGCTTATCAGCCCCAGCATTTT

v_gene: TRBV23-1
j_gene: TRBJ2-5
abundance: NA
d_gene: NA
CDR3aa: CASTQQGLLYQETQYF
CDR3nt: TGCGCCAGCACTCAACAGGGTCTACTCTACCAAGAGACCCAGTACTTC

v_gene: TRBV29-1
j_gene: TRBJ2-5
abundance: NA
d_gene: TRBD2
CDR3aa: CSGSSPGLAGVETQYF
CDR3nt: TGCAGCGGTAGTTCGCCTGGGCTAGCGGGGGTTGAGACCCAGTACTTC

v_gene: TRBV11-2
j_gene: TRBJ2-2
abundance: NA
d_gene: NA
CDR3aa: CASSSTRTDNTGELFF
CDR3nt: TGTGCCAGCAGCTCAACTCGGACAGACAACACCGGGGAGCTGTTTTTT

v_gene: TRBV18
j_gene: TRBJ2-7
abundance: NA
d_gene: NA
CDR3aa: CASSGDISYEQYF
CDR3nt: TGTGCCAGCTCAGGGGACATCTCCTACGAGCAGTACTTC

v_gene: TRBV9
j_gene: TRBJ2-7
abundance: NA
d_gene: NA
CDR3aa: CASKTALGIYEQYF
CDR3nt: TGTGCCAGCAAGACGGCTCTTGGGATATACGAGCAGTACTTC

v_gene: TRBV5-1
j_gene: TRBJ1-2
abundance: once
d_gene: NA
CDR3aa: CASSLETVLTF
CDR3nt: TGCGCCAGCAGCTTGGAGACAGTGCTCACCTTC

v_gene: TRBV6-5
j_gene: TRBJ2-7
abundance: NA
d_gene: NA
CDR3aa: CASSRTPSSYEQYF
CDR3nt: TGTGCCAGCAGTAGGACACCCAGCTCCTACGAGCAGTACTTC

v_gene: TRBV21-1
j_gene: TRBJ2-6
abundance: few
d_gene: NA
CDR3aa: CASSKGSGPSGANVLTF
CDR3nt: TGTGCCAGCAGTAAAGGGTCCGGTCCCTCTGGGGCCAACGTCCTGACTTTC

v_gene: TRBV21-1
j_gene: TRBJ1-5
abundance: NA
d_gene: NA
CDR3aa: CASSRAPGPKHQPQHF
CDR3nt: TGTGCCAGCAGCAGAGCACCGGGACCGAAGCATCAGCCCCAGCATTTT

v_gene: TRBV11-1
j_gene: TRBJ2-5
abundance: NA
d_gene: NA
CDR3aa: CASSPNPGEGETQYF
CDR3nt: TGTGCCAGCAGCCCCAACCCGGGCGAGGGGGAGACCCAGTACTTC

v_gene: TRBV30
j_gene: TRBJ2-5
abundance: NA
d_gene: TRBD2
CDR3aa: CAWSLGLAGEETQYF
CDR3nt: TGTGCCTGGAGCCTTGGCCTAGCGGGGGAAGAGACCCAGTACTTC

v_gene: TRBV28
j_gene: TRBJ2-5
abundance: NA
d_gene: NA
CDR3aa: CASQVPGQTFGETQYF
CDR3nt: TGTGCCAGCCAAGTACCGGGACAAACTTTCGGTGAGACCCAGTACTTC

v_gene: TRBV7-8
j_gene: TRBJ1-2
abundance: NA
d_gene: NA
CDR3aa: CASSSRRDDYGYTF
CDR3nt: TGTGCCAGCAGCTCCAGACGGGATGACTATGGCTACACCTTC

v_gene: TRBV10-2
j_gene: TRBJ2-7
abundance: once
d_gene: TRBD2
CDR3aa: CASKAAGASYEQYF
CDR3nt: TGCGCCAGCAAGGCAGCGGGGGCCTCCTACGAGCAGTACTTC

v_gene: TRBV6-5
j_gene: TRBJ1-4
abundance: NA
d_gene: NA
CDR3aa: CASILGGALDEKLFF
CDR3nt: TGTGCCAGCATTCTCGGCGGGGCCCTTGATGAAAAACTGTTTTTT

v_gene: TRBV6-6
j_gene: TRBJ2-1
abundance: NA
d_gene: TRBD2
CDR3aa: CASSQRGMYNEQFF
CDR3nt: TGTGCCAGCAGTCAGCGGGGGATGTACAATGAGCAGTTCTTC

v_gene: TRBV5-4
j_gene: TRBJ1-2
abundance: NA
d_gene: TRBD1
CDR3aa: CASSQGTGTVYGYTF
CDR3nt: TGTGCCAGCAGCCAAGGGACAGGAACGGTCTATGGCTACACCTTC

v_gene: TRBV6-6
j_gene: TRBJ2-7
abundance: NA
d_gene: NA
CDR3aa: CASSTGTHQLSYEQYF
CDR3nt: TGTGCCAGCAGTACCGGGACACACCAACTCTCCTACGAGCAGTACTTC

v_gene: TRBV7-2
j_gene: TRBJ2-2
abundance: NA
d_gene: TRBD2
CDR3aa: CASSLIYISLLAGTGELFF
CDR3nt: TGTGCCAGCAGCTTAATTTACATTAGTTTGCTAGCGGGTACCGGGGAGCTGTTTTTT

v_gene: TRBV6-5
j_gene: TRBJ2-1
abundance: NA
d_gene: NA
CDR3aa: CASSYSKAYNEQFF
CDR3nt: TGTGCCAGCAGTTACTCGAAAGCCTACAATGAGCAGTTCTTC

v_gene: TRBV7-3
j_gene: TRBJ2-1
abundance: NA
d_gene: NA
CDR3aa: CASSLRLANEQFF
CDR3nt: TGTGCCAGCAGCTTACGCCTAGCGAACGAGCAGTTCTTC

v_gene: TRBV7-8
j_gene: TRBJ2-1
abundance: NA
d_gene: TRBD2
CDR3aa: CASSRLAGGDNEQFF
CDR3nt: TGTGCCAGCAGCCGACTAGCGGGGGGGGACAATGAGCAGTTCTTC

v_gene: TRBV12-5
j_gene: TRBJ2-7
abundance: NA
d_gene: NA
CDR3aa: CASGLVFSQGSGEQYF
CDR3nt: TGTGCTAGTGGTTTGGTCTTCTCTCAGGGATCAGGCGAGCAGTACTTC

v_gene: TRBV5-5
j_gene: TRBJ1-6
abundance: NA
d_gene: NA
CDR3aa: CASSIGPDVGDSPLHF
CDR3nt: TGTGCCAGCAGCATAGGTCCAGACGTAGGTGATTCACCCCTCCACTTT

v_gene: TRBV20-1
j_gene: TRBJ1-1
abundance: NA
d_gene: NA
CDR3aa: CRGLGGSAAFF
CDR3nt: TGCAGGGGGCTCGGGGGCTCCGCCGCTTTCTTT

v_gene: TRBV4-1
j_gene: TRBJ1-1
abundance: NA
d_gene: NA
CDR3aa: CASSQTRFSVTEAFF
CDR3nt: TGCGCCAGCAGCCAAACCAGGTTTAGCGTTACTGAAGCTTTCTTT

v_gene: TRBV11-1
j_gene: TRBJ2-7
abundance: NA
d_gene: TRBD1
CDR3aa: CASGGQGASEQYF
CDR3nt: TGTGCCAGCGGGGGACAGGGGGCGAGCGAGCAGTACTTC

v_gene: TRBV19
j_gene: TRBJ2-3
abundance: NA
d_gene: NA
CDR3aa: CASRLTGVDTQYF
CDR3nt: TGTGCCAGTAGATTGACAGGAGTAGATACGCAGTATTTT

v_gene: TRBV5-4
j_gene: TRBJ1-4
abundance: NA
d_gene: NA
CDR3aa: CASSWGSGGNEKLFF
CDR3nt: TGTGCCAGCAGCTGGGGGTCGGGGGGGAATGAAAAACTGTTTTTT

v_gene: TRBV29-1
j_gene: TRBJ1-1
abundance: NA
d_gene: TRBD1
CDR3aa: CSVATGGDTEAFF
CDR3nt: TGCAGCGTTGCGACAGGGGGGGACACTGAAGCTTTCTTT

v_gene: TRBV6-6
j_gene: TRBJ2-6
abundance: NA
d_gene: TRBD1
CDR3aa: CASSRQGGPGANVLTF
CDR3nt: TGTGCCAGCAGCCGACAGGGGGGACCTGGGGCCAACGTCCTGACTTTC

v_gene: TRBV10-3
j_gene: TRBJ2-7
abundance: NA
d_gene: NA
CDR3aa: CAISERGSINEQYF
CDR3nt: TGTGCCATCAGTGAAAGGGGGTCTATTAACGAGCAGTACTTC

v_gene: TRBV29-1
j_gene: TRBJ2-7
abundance: NA
d_gene: NA
CDR3aa: CSAQRGPYEQYF
CDR3nt: TGCAGCGCCCAGCGTGGACCCTACGAGCAGTACTTC

v_gene: TRBV6-1
j_gene: TRBJ1-2
abundance: NA
d_gene: TRBD1
CDR3aa: CASSNTGEVGYTF
CDR3nt: TGTGCCAGCAGCAATACAGGGGAGGTTGGCTACACCTTC

v_gene: TRBV11-2
j_gene: TRBJ1-4
abundance: few
d_gene: NA
CDR3aa: CASSLGVREKLFF
CDR3nt: TGTGCCAGCAGCTTAGGAGTGCGGGAAAAACTGTTTTTT

v_gene: TRBV5-1
j_gene: TRBJ2-1
abundance: NA
d_gene: NA
CDR3aa: CASSRGDGNEQFF
CDR3nt: TGCGCCAGTTCCAGGGGAGATGGCAATGAGCAGTTCTTC

v_gene: TRBV15
j_gene: TRBJ1-1
abundance: NA
d_gene: NA
CDR3aa: CATSRKGNTEAFF
CDR3nt: TGTGCCACCAGCAGGAAAGGGAACACTGAAGCTTTCTTT

v_gene: TRBV6-1
j_gene: TRBJ2-7
abundance: NA
d_gene: NA
CDR3aa: CASSEAGPLYEQYF
CDR3nt: TGTGCCAGCAGTGAAGCGGGACCTCTATACGAGCAGTACTTC

v_gene: TRBV7-9
j_gene: TRBJ2-1
abundance: NA
d_gene: NA
CDR3aa: CASSLITGLGEQFF
CDR3nt: TGTGCCAGCAGCTTAATCACGGGGCTCGGTGAGCAGTTCTTC

v_gene: TRBV5-1
j_gene: TRBJ2-5
abundance: NA
d_gene: NA
CDR3aa: CASSLAREETQYF
CDR3nt: TGCGCCAGCAGCCTAGCGCGGGAAGAGACCCAGTACTTC

v_gene: TRBV30
j_gene: TRBJ2-1
abundance: once
d_gene: NA
CDR3aa: CAWSLGAINEQFF
CDR3nt: TGTGCCTGGAGTCTAGGAGCAATCAATGAGCAGTTCTTC

v_gene: TRBV11-3
j_gene: TRBJ1-6
abundance: NA
d_gene: NA
CDR3aa: CASSLSGANSPLHF
CDR3nt: TGTGCCAGCAGCTTATCCGGTGCTAATTCACCCCTCCACTTT

v_gene: TRBV5-1
j_gene: TRBJ2-7
abundance: NA
d_gene: NA
CDR3aa: CASSWSGTTTYEQYF
CDR3nt: TGCGCCAGCAGCTGGTCCGGGACAACTACCTACGAGCAGTACTTC

v_gene: TRBV6-5
j_gene: TRBJ1-1
abundance: NA
d_gene: NA
CDR3aa: CASSQRDSGEAFF
CDR3nt: TGTGCCAGCAGTCAACGGGACTCGGGGGAAGCTTTCTTT

v_gene: TRBV6-1
j_gene: TRBJ1-5
abundance: NA
d_gene: TRBD1
CDR3aa: CASSEGKTGGRGPQHF
CDR3nt: TGTGCCAGCAGTGAAGGGAAAACAGGGGGACGAGGGCCCCAGCATTTT

v_gene: TRBV19
j_gene: TRBJ2-1
abundance: NA
d_gene: NA
CDR3aa: CASRWGSGPLEQFF
CDR3nt: TGTGCCAGCCGCTGGGGGTCGGGTCCCCTTGAGCAGTTCTTC

v_gene: TRBV5-1
j_gene: TRBJ2-1
abundance: NA
d_gene: TRBD1
CDR3aa: CASSPDGQSRGLGEQFF
CDR3nt: TGCGCCAGCAGCCCGGACGGGCAGAGCAGGGGGCTAGGTGAGCAGTTCTTC

v_gene: TRBV5-1
j_gene: TRBJ2-1
abundance: NA
d_gene: TRBD2
CDR3aa: CASSLVISGGANEQFF
CDR3nt: TGCGCCAGCAGCTTGGTAATTAGCGGGGGGGCGAATGAGCAGTTCTTC

v_gene: TRBV2
j_gene: TRBJ2-1
abundance: NA
d_gene: NA
CDR3aa: CASSGTVLEQFF
CDR3nt: TGTGCCAGCAGTGGAACCGTACTTGAGCAGTTCTTC

v_gene: TRBV6-1
j_gene: TRBJ1-3
abundance: NA
d_gene: NA
CDR3aa: CASSEEELLSGNTIYF
CDR3nt: TGTGCCAGCAGTGAGGAGGAACTACTCTCTGGAAACACCATATATTTT

v_gene: TRBV5-1
j_gene: TRBJ2-2
abundance: NA
d_gene: NA
CDR3aa: CASSLDRSTGELFF
CDR3nt: TGCGCCAGCAGCTTGGACAGATCCACCGGGGAGCTGTTTTTT